The 8 T cell receptor beta chains reported below all come from one sample, sequenced in a study of T cell repertoires in cytomegalovirus infection (dated by TCRdb to about 2019). TCRdb names Illumina HiSeq 1500 as the instrument used. TCRdb applied fastp at Q25 and MiXCR to the public reads, then kept only in-frame beta chains. Entries are consolidated by CDR3 protein sequence, retaining the most common genes and DNA. The sample records fewer than 1,000,000 distinct CDR3 sequences, around 31% of which are singletons. The ten largest clones represent roughly an eighth of the sample. The treatment or condition label for this specimen denotes: in vitro stimulation with specific CMV peptide epitopes to enrich CMV-specific T cells. Which antigens these TCRs recognize remains unknown. Sequenced material: cultured CD8+ T cells from PBMCs, taken from culture after CMV antigen stimulation. The receptors come from a human donor in good health (CMV status not recorded). Some clones in this sample may be carry-over from other donors' samples.

The V and J genes are TRBV25-1 and TRBJ1-2; 7 bases map to TRBD1. V lost 1 base, J lost 6 bases, and 14 bases stayed unmatched. This CDR3 region has 17 residues. Germline V gene data show CDR1 as MGHDK and CDR2 as SYGVNS. The CDR3 reads CASSESGRGVGEDGYTF. CDR3 sequence (DNA): TGTGCCAGCAGTGAATCCGGCAGGGGGGTCGGGGAGGATGGCTACACCTTC.

This clonotype was picked up many times. V gene TRBV7-9 combines with J gene TRBJ1-1; D is undetermined. This CDR3 contains 13 residues. The germline CDR1 and CDR2 sequences are SEHNR and FQNEAQ (reference sequence). V was trimmed by 8 bases and J by 2 bases, leaving 12 bases between them. The DNA for the CDR3 is TGTGCCAGCTCTGCCCTTGGCAACACTGAAGCTTTCTTT. It is translated as CASSALGNTEAFF.

This chain connects TRBV6-2 or TRBV6-3 to TRBJ2-1; 11 bases agree with TRBD2. Per germline, CDR1 MNHEY and CDR2 SVGEGT. With 2 bases clipped from V and 3 bases from J, the junction kept 18 bases outside the gene matches. This CDR3 is 21 amino acids long. CDR3 sequence reads: CASSYHLGGASGGNFYNEQFF. CDR3 bases: TGTGCCAGCAGTTACCACTTGGGTGGGGCTAGCGGGGGGAACTTCTACAATGAGCAGTTCTTC.

This clonotype was recorded a few times. The chain is built from TRBV6-2 or TRBV6-3 and TRBJ2-1; TRBD2 matches 7 bases. Trimming at V came to 5 bases and at J to 0 bases, leaving 16 bases not matched to a gene. CDR1 MNHEY and CDR2 SVGEGT come from the germline V gene. This CDR3 comprises 19 residues. This chain's CDR3 is CASSRAGRRDQSSYNEQFF. The CDR3 nucleotides read TGTGCCAGCAGTAGAGCGGGGAGGCGGGATCAAAGCTCCTACAATGAGCAGTTCTTC.

The V call is TRBV2, the J call TRBJ2-2; D is unresolved. Germline values: CDR1 SNHLY, CDR2 FYNNEI. CDR3 length equals 9 residues. V lost 8 bases and J lost 9, with 4 bases in between. CDR3: CASGRELFF. CDR3 sequence (DNA): TGTGCCAGCGGTCGGGAGCTGTTTTTT.

This clonotype has a handful of counts. The gene calls are TRBV27 and TRBJ1-2; D may be TRBD1 (6 bases). Germline CDR1 is MNHEY and CDR2 is SMNVEV (reference sequence). V lost 8 bases to trimming and J lost 8 bases, with 21 bases between them. The CDR3 consists of 14 residues. The DNA for the CDR3 is TGTGCCAGCTCCCCAGGGCCGGGGGCCAGAGGCTACACCTTC. Its protein is CASSPGPGARGYTF.

This clonotype was seen repeatedly, ten times or more. The chain is built from TRBV27 and TRBJ2-1, with D maybe TRBD1 (6 bases). With 4 bases removed from V and 7 bases from J, the gap between germline ends came to 11 bases. The CDR3 has 13 amino acids. Germline CDR1 is MNHEY and CDR2 is SMNVEV (reference sequence). CDR3: CASSYHRENEQFF. The CDR3 DNA reads as TGTGCCAGCAGTTATCACAGGGAAAATGAGCAGTTCTTC.

This chain links TRBV7-9 with TRBJ1-6, with D possibly matching TRBD1 (5 bases). This CDR3 is 16 amino acids long. Germline values: CDR1 SEHNR, CDR2 FQNEAQ (reference sequence). The V end was cut by 1 base, the J end by 2 bases, with 9 bases between. CDR3 loop: CASSLDQGTYNSPLHF. CDR3 bases: TGTGCCAGCAGCTTAGATCAGGGAACCTATAATTCACCCCTCCACTTT.